The rows below give T cell receptor beta chains drawn from one sample of a study of T cell repertoires in cytomegalovirus infection. One entry per CDR3 protein results from TCRdb running MiXCR on the reads. The sample comprises approximately 910,000 distinct CDR3 sequences, approximately 31% of which are singletons, and roughly 13% rests with the top ten. No antigen has been assigned to these receptors. Here the sequenced sample was cultured CD8+ T cells from PBMCs, taken from culture after CMV antigen stimulation. These receptors were collected from a human donor in good health (CMV status not recorded). Some clones in this sample may be carry-over from other donors' samples. CDR3s include the opening cysteine and the closing phenylalanine or tryptophan. The order of the fields is D gene, J gene, CDR3 length, clone size, V gene, CDR3 protein, CDR3 DNA. D genes are given only for firm matches. Not all rows give a size; the values are once, few, many and, for expanded clones, a class.

>-|TRBJ1-4|17|-|TRBV20-1
CSAGGGWTAPTNEKLFF
TGCAGTGCGGGGGGGGGATGGACAGCCCCAACTAATGAAAAACTGTTTTTT
>-|TRBJ2-5|12|-|TRBV29-1
CSVEEGEETQYF
TGCAGCGTTGAAGAGGGGGAAGAGACCCAGTACTTC
>-|TRBJ2-3|16|-|TRBV20-1
CSARDEEGTSTDTQYF
TGCAGTGCTAGAGACGAGGAGGGGACGAGCACAGATACGCAGTATTTT
>-|TRBJ2-1|15|-|TRBV4-1
CASSQVQSLYNEQFF
TGCGCCAGCAGCCAAGTCCAGTCCCTATACAATGAGCAGTTCTTC
>TRBD1|TRBJ1-5|16|-|TRBV4-1
CASSPRDRHSNQPQHF
TGCGCCAGCAGCCCCCGGGACAGGCATAGCAATCAGCCCCAGCATTTT
>TRBD2|TRBJ2-2|17|few|TRBV2
CASSWTSGGFNTGELFF
TGTGCCAGCAGTTGGACTAGCGGGGGGTTTAACACCGGGGAGCTGTTTTTT
>-|TRBJ2-7|14|-|TRBV7-9
CASSHPDNSYEQYF
TGTGCCAGCAGCCACCCGGACAACTCCTACGAGCAGTACTTC
>-|TRBJ1-1|15|few|TRBV7-9
CASSLVLRGNTEAFF
TGTGCCAGCAGCTTAGTACTTAGAGGGAACACTGAAGCTTTCTTT
>TRBD2|TRBJ2-3|17|few|TRBV7-2
CASRSLGRGGVKDTQYF
TGTGCCAGCAGGTCCCTGGGACGGGGGGGCGTTAAAGATACGCAGTATTTT
>-|TRBJ1-5|15|once|TRBV15
CATSITRDKNQPQHF
TGTGCCACCTCGATAACACGGGACAAAAATCAGCCCCAGCATTTT
>-|TRBJ1-5|13|few|TRBV27
CASSSSGYQPQHF
TGTGCCAGCAGTTCGTCAGGGTATCAGCCCCAGCATTTT
>-|TRBJ2-1|14|many|TRBV7-6
CASSLSRSYNEQFF
TGTGCCAGCAGCTTATCCCGCTCCTACAATGAGCAGTTCTTC
>-|TRBJ2-1|15|-|TRBV19
CASSMGWGSHNEQFF
TGTGCCAGTAGTATGGGATGGGGCAGTCACAATGAGCAGTTCTTC
>TRBD1|TRBJ2-1|15|many|TRBV5-4
CASSLGTGDYNEQFF
TGTGCCAGCAGTCTAGGGACAGGGGACTACAATGAGCAGTTCTTC
>TRBD1|TRBJ1-1|13|-|TRBV19
CAIRQGQGTEAFF
TGTGCCATTCGACAGGGTCAAGGCACTGAAGCTTTCTTT
>-|TRBJ2-3|15|many|TRBV7-2
CASSLVWPGRDTQYF
TGTGCCAGCAGCTTAGTGTGGCCAGGGCGAGATACGCAGTATTTT
>-|TRBJ2-5|14|many|TRBV7-2
CASSLDGPKGTQYF
TGTGCCAGCAGCTTAGATGGACCCAAAGGGACCCAGTACTTC
>-|TRBJ2-1|13|-|TRBV12-3/TRBV12-4
CASTLTSYNEQFF
TGTGCCAGCACCCTGACTAGCTACAATGAGCAGTTCTTC
>TRBD2|TRBJ2-1|17|many|TRBV7-9
CASSLILRSGGDNEQFF
TGTGCCAGCAGCTTAATCCTGAGGAGCGGGGGTGACAATGAGCAGTTCTTC
>-|TRBJ1-1|13|-|TRBV6-4
CASRLTPNTEAFF
TGTGCCAGCAGGCTGACACCCAACACTGAAGCTTTCTTT
>-|TRBJ1-5|14|few|TRBV28
CASSSRGLYQPQHF
TGTGCCAGCAGTTCCCGGGGTTTATACCAGCCCCAGCATTTT
>TRBD2|TRBJ2-2|13|few|TRBV15
CATSRVAGGELFF
TGTGCCACCAGCAGAGTAGCGGGCGGGGAGCTGTTTTTT
>TRBD1|TRBJ1-4|16|-|TRBV7-9
CASSLITGTVNEKLFF
TGTGCCAGCAGCTTGATTACCGGGACAGTGAATGAAAAACTGTTTTTT
>TRBD2|TRBJ2-5|22|-|TRBV4-2
CASSQEGGVMGLLAGGWETQYF
TGTGCCAGCAGCCAAGAAGGAGGGGTGATGGGTCTTTTGGCGGGGGGTTGGGAGACCCAGTACTTC
>-|TRBJ2-2|14|-|TRBV19
CASSALPNGGELFF
TGTGCCAGTAGCGCCCTCCCTAACGGCGGGGAGCTGTTTTTT
>TRBD2|TRBJ2-3|15|-|TRBV27
CASSPMAGGTDTQYF
TGTGCCAGCAGTCCCATGGCGGGGGGCACAGATACGCAGTATTTT
>TRBD2|TRBJ2-3|16|-|TRBV25-1
CASSVGGFPHTDTQYF
TGTGCCAGCAGTGTGGGGGGGTTCCCTCACACAGATACGCAGTATTTT
>TRBD2|TRBJ2-1|17|-|TRBV20-1
CSAQQGVLAGTHNEQFF
TGCAGTGCTCAGCAGGGAGTGCTAGCGGGGACACACAATGAGCAGTTCTTC
>-|TRBJ1-5|14|-|TRBV27
CASSIRLSNQPQHF
TGTGCCAGCAGTATCAGACTTAGCAATCAGCCCCAGCATTTT
>-|TRBJ1-2|15|few|TRBV4-1
CASSQGPGPRDGYTF
TGCGCCAGCAGCCAAGGGCCCGGCCCAAGGGATGGCTACACCTTC
>-|TRBJ2-5|14|-|TRBV3-1
CASSPTAFQETQYF
TGTGCCAGCAGCCCGACAGCGTTCCAAGAGACCCAGTACTTC
>-|TRBJ2-5|18|-|TRBV19
CASSIYTGGTGAGETQYF
TGTGCCAGTAGTATATATACCGGAGGCACGGGGGCAGGAGAGACCCAGTACTTC
>TRBD1|TRBJ1-5|15|-|TRBV11-2
CASSEWTGYNQPQHF
TGTGCCAGCAGCGAATGGACAGGGTACAATCAGCCCCAGCATTTT
>TRBD2|TRBJ2-3|14|few|TRBV7-6
CASSLGDYEDTQYF
TGTGCCAGCAGCTTAGGGGACTACGAGGATACGCAGTATTTT
>TRBD2|TRBJ2-1|17|few|TRBV7-6
CASSFSWGERGGHEQFF
TGTGCCAGCAGCTTCTCATGGGGTGAGCGGGGGGGCCATGAGCAGTTCTTC
>-|TRBJ2-5|15|few|TRBV7-9
CASARGGRSQETQYF
TGTGCCAGCGCTAGGGGGGGCAGGAGCCAAGAGACCCAGTACTTC
>-|TRBJ2-3|14|-|TRBV7-9
CASSKRFGTDTQYF
TGTGCCAGCAGCAAGCGGTTTGGCACAGATACGCAGTATTTT
>TRBD1|TRBJ1-4|15|-|TRBV6-1
CACRQGITKYEKLFF
TGTGCCTGCAGACAGGGCATAACGAAGTATGAAAAACTGTTTTTT
>-|TRBJ2-1|17|-|TRBV6-6
CASSYWPRGASYNEQFF
TGTGCCAGCAGTTACTGGCCCAGGGGGGCATCCTACAATGAGCAGTTCTTC
>-|TRBJ2-1|14|few|TRBV19
CASSLGVGYNEQFF
TGTGCCAGTAGTCTCGGGGTAGGGTACAATGAGCAGTTCTTC
>TRBD1|TRBJ2-7|17|few|TRBV7-9
CASSANQGAWGSYEQYF
TGTGCCAGCAGCGCCAATCAGGGGGCCTGGGGTTCCTACGAGCAGTACTTC
>TRBD1|TRBJ2-7|15|-|TRBV29-1
CSVSKVRGTTHEQYF
TGCAGCGTTTCCAAGGTCAGGGGGACGACCCACGAGCAGTACTTC
>-|TRBJ1-1|13|many|TRBV19
CASSIGGGAEAFF
TGTGCCAGTAGTATAGGCGGGGGCGCGGAGGCTTTCTTT
>TRBD2|TRBJ2-7|13|-|TRBV2
CASSESGGVEQYF
TGTGCCAGCAGTGAGAGCGGGGGAGTGGAGCAGTACTTC
>TRBD1|TRBJ2-2|20|few|TRBV6-2/TRBV6-3
CASSYSRTGARVANTGELFF
TGTGCCAGCAGTTACTCTCGGACAGGGGCGCGGGTAGCGAACACCGGGGAGCTGTTTTTT
>-|TRBJ2-7|15|few|TRBV4-1
CASSPVHGETYEQYF
TGCGCCAGCAGCCCTGTTCATGGGGAAACCTACGAGCAGTACTTC
>-|TRBJ1-5|16|-|TRBV4-1
CASSQVGPGMDQPQHF
TGCGCCAGCAGCCAAGTGGGCCCCGGGATGGATCAGCCCCAGCATTTT
>TRBD1|TRBJ1-2|14|-|TRBV5-4
CASSGGQFPYGYTF
TGTGCCAGCAGCGGGGGACAGTTCCCCTATGGCTACACCTTC
>-|TRBJ2-1|15|-|TRBV11-2
CTSRYPGDPYNEQFF
TGTACCAGCAGGTACCCGGGGGATCCGTACAATGAGCAGTTCTTC
>-|TRBJ2-7|13|-|TRBV20-1
CSARAGTSYEQYF
TGCAGTGCTAGAGCCGGGACTTCCTACGAGCAGTACTTC
>-|TRBJ2-1|15|once|TRBV4-2
CASSQDWHVYNEQFF
TGTGCCAGCAGCCAAGATTGGCACGTTTACAATGAGCAGTTCTTC
>-|TRBJ2-1|16|few|TRBV10-3
CAISELALSNVNEQFF
TGTGCCATCAGTGAGCTGGCTCTATCGAATGTTAATGAGCAGTTCTTC
>-|TRBJ2-3|15|few|TRBV4-1
CASSQVWTSTDTQYF
TGCGCCAGCAGCCAAGTTTGGACTAGCACAGATACGCAGTATTTT
>TRBD1|TRBJ2-5|17|-|TRBV28
CASSSATGWASQETQYF
TGTGCCAGCAGTTCGGCGACAGGGTGGGCGAGTCAAGAGACCCAGTACTTC
>TRBD1|TRBJ1-2|17|-|TRBV4-1
CASSQSLGQGVIYGYTF
TGTGCCAGCAGCCAGTCCTTGGGACAGGGGGTTATCTATGGCTACACCTTC
>TRBD1|TRBJ2-2|15|-|TRBV12-3/TRBV12-4
CASSLDRGDTGELFF
TGTGCCAGCAGTCTAGACAGGGGGGATACCGGGGAGCTGTTTTTT
>TRBD1|TRBJ2-7|17|few|TRBV28
CASSATGMGQGAYEQYF
TGTGCCAGCAGTGCCACCGGGATGGGACAGGGGGCCTACGAGCAGTACTTC
>-|TRBJ1-3|14|-|TRBV12-3/TRBV12-4
CASSFSNFGNTIYF
TGTGCCAGCAGTTTTTCGAACTTTGGAAACACCATATATTTT
>-|TRBJ1-1|13|-|TRBV27
CASNPGGNTEAFF
TGTGCCAGCAATCCGGGGGGGAACACTGAAGCTTTCTTT